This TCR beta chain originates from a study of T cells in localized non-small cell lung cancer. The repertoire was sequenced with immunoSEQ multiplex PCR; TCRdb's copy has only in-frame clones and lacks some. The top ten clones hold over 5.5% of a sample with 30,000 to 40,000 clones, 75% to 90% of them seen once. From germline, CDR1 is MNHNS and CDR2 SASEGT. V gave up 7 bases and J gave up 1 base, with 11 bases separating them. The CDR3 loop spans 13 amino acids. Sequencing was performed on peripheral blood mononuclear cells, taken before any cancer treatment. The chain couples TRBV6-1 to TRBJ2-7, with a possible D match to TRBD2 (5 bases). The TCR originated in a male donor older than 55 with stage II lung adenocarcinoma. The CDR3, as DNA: TGTGCCAGCACGACGGGATCTTCCTACGAGCAGTACTTC. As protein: CASTTGSSYEQYF.